This TCR beta chain was identified in a study of control samples from healthy donors and cancer patients. The CDR3 has 14 amino acids. Trimming shortened V by 3 bases and J by 1 base, and 10 bases separated the two germline ends. Germline V CDR1 and CDR2: SGHRS, YFSETQ. The data were produced by immunoSEQ multiplex PCR, yet TCRdb's version contains in-frame clones alone and is incomplete. This sample yields around 83,000 clones, of which approximately 93% are seen a single time; over 0.95% belongs to the top ten. Sample: PBMCs. The chain couples TRBV5-1 to TRBJ1-1; the D is unclear. This receptor was obtained from a woman aged 35 to 49 with lung cancer. The CDR3 nucleotides read TGCGCCAGCAGCTCGTGGACGGAGAACACTGAAGCTTTCTTT. It encodes CASSSWTENTEAFF.